This T cell receptor beta chain originates from a study of regulatory T cells in long-lasting Graves disease. Assembly of TCR beta libraries relied on iRepertoire HTBI primers together with Arm-PCR of CDR3 regions. TCRdb re-analysed the multiplex PCR reads in MiXCR, keeping a single row per CDR3 protein. The table lists 400,000 to 500,000 distinct CDR3 sequences, around 17% of them singletons, with around 23% in the top ten. Germline lookup yields CDR1 SEHNR and CDR2 FQNEAQ (reference sequence). CDR3 length: 14 amino acids. Trimming left V 1 base short and J 6 bases short, with 12 bases between. Time point reported: newly diagnosed GD, antithyroid drugs for less than 3 months. Extracted PBMC RNA gave rise to the TCR library. The table lists this clonotype with many counts. These sequences were also reported in another study, on T cells in Graves' hyperthyroidism and ophthalmopathy.

Sequencing used peripheral blood mononuclear cells (PBMCs), obtained at new diagnosis, from a patient treated with antithyroid drugs. The TCR was taken from a woman aged 18 to 35 with Graves disease. J is TRBJ2-5 and V is TRBV7-9; D remains unclear. The CDR3 sequence: CASSLDLVSQTQYF. The CDR3 DNA follows: TGTGCCAGCAGCTTAGATTTGGTCTCTCAGACCCAGTACTTC. The full variable domain, with the rest looked up from reference TRBV7-9 and TRBJ2-5, is DTGVSQNPRHKITKRGQNVTFRCDPISEHNRLYWYRQTLGQGPEFLTYFQNEAQLEKSRLLSDRFSAERPKGSFSTLEIQRTEQGDSAMYLCASSLDLVSQTQYFGPGTRLLVL.